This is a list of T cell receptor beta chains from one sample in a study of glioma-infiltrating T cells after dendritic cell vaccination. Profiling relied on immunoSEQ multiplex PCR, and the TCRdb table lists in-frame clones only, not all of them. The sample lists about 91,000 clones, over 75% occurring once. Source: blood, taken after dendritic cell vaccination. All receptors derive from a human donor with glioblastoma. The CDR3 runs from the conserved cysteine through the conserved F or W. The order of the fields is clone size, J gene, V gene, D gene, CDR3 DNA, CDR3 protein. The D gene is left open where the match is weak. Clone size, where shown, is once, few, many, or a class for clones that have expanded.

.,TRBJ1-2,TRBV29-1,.,TGCAGCGTGGGGGGACGGGAGCTTTATGGCTACACCTTC,CSVGGRELYGYTF
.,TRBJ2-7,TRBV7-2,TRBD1,TGTGCCAGCAGCTTGGGACAGGGATGGCGCGAGCAGTACTTC,CASSLGQGWREQYF
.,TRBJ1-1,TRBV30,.,TGTGCCTGGAGAGGGCCAGGGTCGAACACTGAAGCTTTCTTT,CAWRGPGSNTEAFF
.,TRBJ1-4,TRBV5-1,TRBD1,TGCGCCAGCAGCTTGGCTCTCCGCGGACAGGGAACAACTAATGAAAAACTGTTTTTT,CASSLALRGQGTTNEKLFF
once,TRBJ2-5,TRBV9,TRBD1,TGTGCCAGCAGCTCCTCGACAGGGCCCTCACAAGAGACCCAGTACTTC,CASSSSTGPSQETQYF
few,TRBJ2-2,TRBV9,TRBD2,TGTGCCAGCGAGCGGGATCGGACCGGGGAGCTGTTTTTT,CASERDRTGELFF
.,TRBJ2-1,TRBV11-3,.,TGTGCCAGCAGCTTAGGTGCGGACAATGAGCAGTTCTTC,CASSLGADNEQFF
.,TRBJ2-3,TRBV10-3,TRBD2,TGTGCCATCAGGCTAGCGGGTTCCACAGATACGCAGTATTTT,CAIRLAGSTDTQYF
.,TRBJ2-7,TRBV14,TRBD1,TGTGCCAGCAGCCCGGGACAGGGCAAGCAGTACTTC,CASSPGQGKQYF
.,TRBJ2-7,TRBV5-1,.,TGCGCCAGCAGCTTGAATCCCGACAGGCGCGACGAGCAGTACTTC,CASSLNPDRRDEQYF
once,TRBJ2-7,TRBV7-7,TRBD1,TGTGCCAGCAGCTACCTGGGACGGGACAGGGGAAGGGAGCAGTACTTC,CASSYLGRDRGREQYF
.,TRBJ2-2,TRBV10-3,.,TGTGCCATCAGACCGAACAGGGTCGGAGACACCGGGGAGCTGTTTTTT,CAIRPNRVGDTGELFF
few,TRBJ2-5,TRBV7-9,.,TGTGCCAGCTGTAGGGAGGAAGAGACCCAGTACTTC,CASCREEETQYF
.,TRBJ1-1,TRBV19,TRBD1,TGTGCCAGTGTAAACTCCGGACAGGGCACTGAAGCTTTCTTT,CASVNSGQGTEAFF
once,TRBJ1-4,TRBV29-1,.,TGCAGCGCTGGGGCAGCACTCAATGAAAAACTGTTTTTT,CSAGAALNEKLFF
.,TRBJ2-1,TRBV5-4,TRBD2,TGTGCCAGCAGCGGGATGTCCGGGACTAGCGGGAGTAGCGAGCAGTTCTTC,CASSGMSGTSGSSEQFF
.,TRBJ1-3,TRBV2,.,TGTGCCAGTACAGGGAACAGGATCGGCACCATATATTTT,CASTGNRIGTIYF
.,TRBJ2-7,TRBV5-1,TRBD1,TGCGCCAGCAGCTTGCAGATTGGCCAGGGGGACGAGCAGTACTTC,CASSLQIGQGDEQYF
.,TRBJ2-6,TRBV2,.,TGTGCCAGCACCTGGGGGCAGACCTCTGGGGCCAACGTCCTGACTTTC,CASTWGQTSGANVLTF
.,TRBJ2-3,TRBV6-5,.,TGTGCCAGCAGTGAAGCGCTAAGGGATACGCAGTATTTT,CASSEALRDTQYF
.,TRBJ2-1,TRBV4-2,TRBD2,TGTGCCAGCAGCCAAGATGGCCTAGCGGTAAACAATGAGCAGTTCTTC,CASSQDGLAVNNEQFF
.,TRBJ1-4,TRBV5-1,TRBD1,TGCGCCAGCAGCTTGGGGTTCGGGACAGGGACTCCTAATGAAAAACTGTTTTTT,CASSLGFGTGTPNEKLFF
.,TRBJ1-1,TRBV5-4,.,TGTGCCAGCAGCTTGGCAAGGACAGAGGGGACTGAAGCTTTCTTT,CASSLARTEGTEAFF
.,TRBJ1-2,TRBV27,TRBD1,TGTGCCAGCAGTTCCTACTATCGTACTGAGACAGGGGACTATGGCTACACCTTC,CASSSYYRTETGDYGYTF
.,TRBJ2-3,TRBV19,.,TGTGCCAGTAGTTCCCGACTAGACGATACGCAGTATTTT,CASSSRLDDTQYF
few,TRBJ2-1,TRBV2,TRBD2,TGCGACCAGCGAGATAAAGGCGGGGGGGGGATCAATGAGCAGTTCTTC,CDQRDKGGGGINEQFF
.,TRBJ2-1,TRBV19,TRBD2,TGTGCCAGTAGGCTAGCGGGAGCGGTCAATGAGCAGTTCTTC,CASRLAGAVNEQFF
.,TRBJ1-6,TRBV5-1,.,TGCGCCAGCAGCTTGGAAGGGGGGGCTGTTGGTTCACCCCTCCACTTT,CASSLEGGAVGSPLHF
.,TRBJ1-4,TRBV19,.,TGTGCCGGTAGGGGCCCCGCGGGAAAACTGTTTTTT,CAGRGPAGKLFF
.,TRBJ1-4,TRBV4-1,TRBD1,TGCGCCAGCAGCCAAGCAACTCCCGGGTCCGTCGCGGGACAGGAAAAACTGTTTTTT,CASSQATPGSVAGQEKLFF
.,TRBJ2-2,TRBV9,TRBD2,TGTGCCAGCAGCGTTAGCGGGAGCGTCGGGGAGCTGTTTTTT,CASSVSGSVGELFF